This T cell receptor beta chain was captured by sequencing in a study of T cell responses to AZD1222 COVID-19 vaccine. Sequencing was performed with immunoSEQ multiplex PCR; in TCRdb, only in-frame clones are kept and a portion is missing. Counted here are some 170,000 clones, 85% to 90% occurring once; the ten biggest clones make up 3.5% to 5.5%. The ends were cut back, 1 base at V and 2 bases at J, with 12 bases in the middle. The CDR3 is 15 residues long. Germline V gives CDR1 SGHNT, CDR2 YYREEE (reference sequence). This rearrangement joins TRBV5-4 to TRBJ1-2; D not certain. The clonotype was recovered from an adult who received the MenACWY meningococcal vaccine as a control. The sequencing used peripheral blood, collected 28 days after the second dose of the MenACWY control vaccine. CDR3 sequence reads: CASSLPRAANYGYTF. The CDR3 DNA reads TGTGCCAGCAGCTTGCCGCGGGCAGCGAACTATGGCTACACCTTC.